This T cell receptor (beta chain) was recovered during a study of blood T cell repertoires in COVID-19. Study-level information: Acute-phase and convalescent COVID-19 samples originated in the United States, Italy and Spain.

The CDR3 runs to 14 residues. CDR1 and CDR2 (germline): SGHAT, FQNNGV. Trimming took 6 bases from V and 3 from J; bases not matched to a gene: 4. In the original processing: Cell counts per sample came from amplifying reference gene primers. Produced via immunoSEQ multiplex PCR; TCRdb's table is partial and in-frame only. Clone size and V and J calls were adopted from that table, with D and trimming inferred from the DNA. The profile shows about 220,000 clones, roughly 76% of them singletons. The specimen was peripheral blood. This TCR derives from a human donor in a cohort sampled during active COVID-19. The rearrangement uses TRBV11-2 and TRBJ2-7, with 11 positions matching TRBD2. As DNA, the CDR3 is TGTGCCAGCAGAGTCGGGACTAGCGGCTACGAGCAGTACTTC. It is translated as CASRVGTSGYEQYF.